The rows below give T cell receptor beta chains drawn from one sample of a study of blood T cells in healthy people across ages. TCRdb redid the calling of the 5' RACE reads with MiXCR, one entry per CDR3 protein. The data contain over 750,000 distinct CDR3 sequences, approximately 25% of them singletons. This sample also appeared in a second study, on T cells of mothers and their children.

The sequenced sample consisted of blood. Every receptor here comes from a boy under 18 in good health. Each CDR3 is given with its conserved first and last residue. D genes are given only for firm matches. Clone size is stated in some rows and not others, as once, few, many or a class when expanded.

>few|-|TRBV29-1|TRBJ1-1
CSFFGQSPTEAFF
TGCAGCTTCTTCGGGCAGAGTCCCACTGAAGCTTTCTTT
>once|-|TRBV10-1|TRBJ2-1
CASSGNDAYNEQFF
TGCGCCAGCAGTGGGAATGACGCCTACAATGAGCAGTTCTTC
>-|-|TRBV20-1|TRBJ1-5
CSARDRDLGDGPQHF
TGCAGTGCTAGAGATCGGGACCTGGGTGATGGGCCCCAGCATTTT
>few|-|TRBV29-1|TRBJ1-1
CSVEGQREGTEAFF
TGCAGCGTTGAAGGCCAACGGGAGGGCACTGAAGCTTTCTTT
>-|-|TRBV2|TRBJ2-5
CASRAGMRETQYF
TGTGCCAGCAGGGCGGGAATGAGGGAGACCCAGTACTTC
>-|-|TRBV10-3|TRBJ2-1
CAISESEVAYNEQFF
TGTGCCATCAGTGAGTCGGAGGTGGCCTACAATGAGCAGTTCTTC
>few|-|TRBV12-3/TRBV12-4|TRBJ1-2
CASSSAGGAPYSGGYTF
TGTGCCAGCAGTTCCGCAGGTGGCGCTCCCTATTCGGGTGGCTACACCTTC
>-|TRBD1|TRBV9|TRBJ2-3
CASSGLGTVTDTQYF
TGTGCCAGCAGCGGCCTAGGGACAGTCACAGATACGCAGTATTTT
>few|TRBD1|TRBV28|TRBJ1-5
CASRGQGGNQPQHF
TGTGCCAGCAGGGGACAGGGAGGCAATCAGCCCCAGCATTTT
>-|-|TRBV10-3|TRBJ1-5
CAISDGEFNQPQHF
TGTGCCATCAGTGACGGGGAATTCAATCAGCCCCAGCATTTT
>-|-|TRBV3-1|TRBJ2-5
CASSNRDGGETQYF
TGTGCCAGCAGCAACCGGGACGGAGGAGAGACCCAGTACTTC
>-|-|TRBV27|TRBJ2-7
CASSTIGFNEQYF
TGTGCCAGCAGTACAATTGGGTTTAACGAGCAGTACTTC
>few|-|TRBV5-1|TRBJ1-6
CASSPLEGVDNSPLHF
TGCGCCAGCAGCCCCCTCGAGGGGGTAGATAATTCACCCCTCCACTTT
>-|TRBD1|TRBV29-1|TRBJ2-7
CSVVRDRGTYEQYF
TGCAGCGTTGTCCGGGACAGGGGTACCTACGAGCAGTACTTC
>-|-|TRBV28|TRBJ2-1
CASGRGGEQFF
TGTGCCAGCGGAAGGGGAGGTGAGCAGTTCTTC